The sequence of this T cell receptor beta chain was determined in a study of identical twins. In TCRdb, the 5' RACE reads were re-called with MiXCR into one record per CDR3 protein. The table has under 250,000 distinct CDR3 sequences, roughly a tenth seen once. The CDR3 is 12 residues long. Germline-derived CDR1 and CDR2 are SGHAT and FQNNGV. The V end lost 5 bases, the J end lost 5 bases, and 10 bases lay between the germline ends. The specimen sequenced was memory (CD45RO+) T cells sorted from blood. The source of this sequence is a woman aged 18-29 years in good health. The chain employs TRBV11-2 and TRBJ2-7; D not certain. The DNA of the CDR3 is TGTGCCAGCAGCCGGCTGCTCCACGAGCAGTACTTC. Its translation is CASSRLLHEQYF.